A single sample gave rise to the 12 T cell receptor beta chains below, sequenced in a study of shared clonotypes between healthy human individuals (dated by TCRdb to about 2020). Library creation used the immunoSEQ multiplex PCR assay. TCRdb's version of the immuneACCESS table is confined to in-frame rearrangements and falls short of the full clone set. An unresolved V gene accounts for under half of the shortfall where checked; the remainder is of unknown origin. This sample comprises around 200,000 clones, 65% to 80% of them detected only once. Roughly 10% of the sample is held by the ten biggest clonotypes. Sequenced: memory CD4+ T cells sorted from blood. This sample's cell subset or site label indicates: CD45RA-negative fraction. These receptors all come from a man younger than 40 in good health.

The chain links TRBV28 to TRBJ2-7, with unresolved D. Germline values: CDR1 MDHEN, CDR2 SYDVKM. There are 13 residues in the CDR3. V lost 1 base, J lost 4 bases, and 8 bases lay in between. CDR3 DNA sequence: TGTGCCAGCAGTTTATATAGGCCGTACGAGCAGTACTTC. Its translation: CASSLYRPYEQYF.

The chain combines TRBV9 with TRBJ1-1; D is ambiguous. Germline V gene lookup returns CDR1 SGDLS and CDR2 YYNGEE. The CDR3 contains 13 residues. Trimming took off 4 bases at V and 8 bases at J, with 15 bases between the two ends. CDR3 nucleotide sequence: TGTGCCAGCAGCAGTGGGGTAGGGAGGGAAGCTTTCTTT. Translation: CASSSGVGREAFF.

The J gene is TRBJ2-2, the V gene TRBV2, with 10 positions matching TRBD2. CDR3 size: 17 residues. Germline CDR1 SNHLY, CDR2 FYNNEI. With 7 bases clipped from V and 6 bases from J, the junction kept 14 bases outside the gene matches. The CDR3 DNA reads TGTGCCAGCACCACCGCCCCTAGCGGGAGAACGGCCGGGGAGCTGTTTTTT. This encodes CASTTAPSGRTAGELFF.

The rearrangement joins TRBV4-3 to TRBJ2-7, with D tentatively TRBD2 (5 bases). Germline assignment: CDR1 LGHNA and CDR2 YSLEER. The CDR3 extends over 15 amino acids. V lost 2 bases and J lost 2, with 13 bases in between. CDR3 sequence (DNA): TGCGCCAGCAGCCAACTAAGCGGCGGAGCCTACGAGCAGTACTTC. Translated: CASSQLSGGAYEQYF.

V is TRBV28 and J is TRBJ1-2; 8 nucleotides align to TRBD1. Germline V gives CDR1 MDHEN, CDR2 SYDVKM. The CDR3 covers 13 residues. Trimming at V came to 8 bases and at J to 2 bases, leaving 4 bases not matched to a gene. CDR3 DNA sequence: TGTGCCAGCGGACAGGGATCAAACTATGGCTACACCTTC. It specifies CASGQGSNYGYTF.

The rearrangement links TRBV10-3 to TRBJ2-3; tentatively, D is TRBD2 (7 bases). The CDR3 covers 16 residues. Trimming pared 4 bases from V and 8 bases from J, leaving 22 bases between. Looked up from germline, CDR1 is ENHRY and CDR2 is SYGVKD. In DNA, the CDR3 is TGTGCCATCAGTGGACAGCGGGACATGTCTTCGGGTACGCAGTATTTT. Its protein product is CAISGQRDMSSGTQYF.

The genes are TRBV19 and TRBJ2-3; 16 nucleotides match TRBD2. CDR3 length: 17 residues. Germline-derived CDR1 and CDR2 are LNHDA and SQIVND (reference sequence). V was pared by 4 bases and J by 5 bases, with 6 bases of the junction left unmatched. The CDR3 loop reads CASSTGTSGRAGDTQYF. DNA of the CDR3: TGTGCCAGTAGTACAGGGACTAGCGGGAGGGCCGGAGATACGCAGTATTTT.

This rearrangement joins TRBV6-5 to TRBJ2-1, with 8 positions matching TRBD2. Germline V lookup: CDR1 MNHEY, CDR2 SVGAGI. CDR3 size: 13 residues. The J segment lost 6 bases and the V segment lost 6 bases, leaving 4 bases of the junction unmatched. In nucleotides, the CDR3 is TGTGCCAGCAGCTCCGGACTAGCCAATGAGCAGTTCTTC. Its protein product is CASSSGLANEQFF.

The V gene is TRBV11-2, the J gene TRBJ2-5; D is ambiguous. Germline-derived CDR1 and CDR2 are SGHAT and FQNNGV. With 5 bases removed from V and 4 bases from J, the gap between germline ends came to 8 bases. CDR3 length: 12 residues. Here the CDR3 DNA reads TGTGCCAGCAGCCCATGGGGAGAGACCCAGTACTTC. Translated: CASSPWGETQYF.

The chain is built from TRBV9 and TRBJ2-1; 10 bases fit TRBD2. CDR1 is SGDLS, CDR2 YYNGEE, per germline. CDR3 length equals 17 residues. The V gene end was trimmed by 4 bases and the J gene end by 7 bases; junction bases not matched to a gene: 14. In DNA, the CDR3 is TGTGCCAGCAGCCCCGATTCTAGCGGGGGCCCTTGGAATGAGCAGTTCTTC. Translating it yields CASSPDSSGGPWNEQFF.

The chain uses TRBV6-6 and TRBJ1-2; maybe TRBD1 (5 bases). CDR3 size: 13 residues. V was pared by 4 bases and J by 3 bases, with 9 bases between. Germline CDR1 is MNHNY and CDR2 is SVGAGI (reference sequence). The CDR3 here is CASSLTADYGYTF. The CDR3 region has the DNA TGTGCCAGCAGTTTGACAGCCGACTATGGCTACACCTTC.

The chain is built from TRBV9 and TRBJ2-1; D may be TRBD1 (5 bases). The V end lost 4 bases, the J end lost 14 bases, and 19 bases lay between the germline ends. This CDR3 spans 13 amino acids. Germline V gives CDR1 SGDLS, CDR2 YYNGEE. CDR3 residues: CASSSDARVPEFF. CDR3 sequence (DNA): TGTGCCAGCAGCTCTGACGCCAGGGTTCCAGAGTTCTTC.